This T cell receptor beta chain was captured by sequencing in a study of blood T cell repertoires in COVID-19. Turning to the study itself: COVID-19 samples, acute and convalescent, were from the United States, Italy and Spain.

As handled by the study authors: Amplification of reference gene primers provided the estimated nucleated cell counts. Method: immunoSEQ multiplex PCR; TCRdb's copy keeps in-frame clones and lacks some. V, J and clone size derive from that table, while D and trimming were established from the DNA sequence. The data hold about 36,000 clones, with roughly 70% observed a single time. This CDR3 region has 14 residues. Trimming took 0 bases from V and 2 from J, leaving 7 bases between them. Germline lookup yields CDR1 SGHRS and CDR2 YFSETQ. The receptor was derived from a man in his 70s with COVID-19, enrolled during active disease. The J gene is TRBJ2-3, the V gene TRBV5-1; D not resolved. The sequenced sample consisted of peripheral blood. This CDR3 reads CASSLVSNTDTQYF. The CDR3 DNA sequence: TGCGCCAGCAGCTTGGTTTCTAACACAGATACGCAGTATTTT.